These 28 T cell receptor beta chains share one sample of origin, sequenced in a study of blood T cells in healthy people across ages. Together with a sample-barcoded 5' primer, a J-beta primer mix was included in a second PCR lasting 7 to 11 cycles. TCRdb called the 5' RACE reads again in MiXCR, with one record for every CDR3 protein. The sample has about 640,000 distinct CDR3 sequences, under 30% seen once. The sequenced sample consisted of blood. The receptors stem from a woman older than 75 in good health.

This clonotype was picked up many times. The chain employs TRBV15 and TRBJ2-3; D not resolved. The CDR3 has 15 residues. CDR1 and CDR2 (germline): LNHNV, YYDKDF (reference sequence). The V gene lost 1 base and the J gene lost 6 bases, with 14 bases spanning the gap. CDR3 in amino acids: CATSRGTGPTDTQYF. The CDR3 region has the DNA TGTGCCACCAGCAGAGGGACCGGCCCGACGGATACGCAGTATTTT.

In its sample, this clonotype was seen a few times. A junction boundary mismatches the germline segment, possibly from a read error. This chain uses TRBV7-9 with TRBJ2-7, with 8 bases matching TRBD2. Germline CDR1 is SEHNR and CDR2 is FQNEAQ (reference sequence). CDR3 length: 14 residues. Here the CDR3 reads CAGSSSGLVYEQYF. The CDR3 DNA is TGTGCCGGCAGCTCATCGGGACTAGTCTACGAGCAGTACTTC.

This clonotype was counted many times. The CDR3 sequence is CASSSTGGFFGYTF. Here the CDR3 DNA reads TGTGCCAGCAGTTCCACAGGGGGCTTTTTTGGCTACACCTTC. This sequence joins TRBV6-5 and TRBJ1-2, with 9 bases identical to TRBD1. The CDR3 extends over 14 amino acids. CDR1 MNHEY and CDR2 SVGAGI come from the germline V gene. Unmatched junction bases numbered 7, after V lost 4 bases and J lost 7 bases.

This clonotype was seen at least ten times. As DNA, the CDR3 is TGCAGTGCTAGGGCCCGCGGGGGGCTCCGGAGCACAGATACGCAGTATTTT. It encodes CSARARGGLRSTDTQYF. V usage is TRBV20-1 and J usage is TRBJ2-3; TRBD2 matches 8 bases. In germline, CDR1 is DFQATT, CDR2 SNEGSKA (reference sequence). CDR3 length equals 17 residues. V shed 3 bases, J shed 0 bases, and the junction held 11 bases outside the gene matches.

The rearrangement uses TRBV20-1 and TRBJ2-1; D is possibly TRBD2 (5 bases). V was cut by 2 bases and J by 6 bases, with 14 bases left in between. Germline CDR1 is DFQATT and CDR2 is SNEGSKA (reference sequence). The CDR3 is 14 amino acids. The CDR3 DNA follows: TGCAGTGCTAGATCGGGGTACGGATCCAATGAGCAGTTCTTC. Translation: CSARSGYGSNEQFF.

This clonotype was detected ten times or more. V and J are TRBV5-1 and TRBJ2-7; D may match TRBD1 or TRBD2 (5 bases each). This CDR3 is built from 14 residues. Germline loops: CDR1 SGHRS, CDR2 YFSETQ. The V end was cut by 4 bases, the J end by 6 bases, with 17 bases between. CDR3 sequence: CASSPRSVGTEQYF. CDR3 DNA: TGCGCCAGCAGCCCCCGGTCGGTAGGGACCGAGCAGTACTTC.

The chain couples TRBV3-1 to TRBJ2-1; no reliable D call. CDR1 and CDR2 from the germline V gene are LGHDT and YNNKEL (reference sequence). V was trimmed by 6 bases and J by 9 bases, leaving 12 bases between them. This CDR3 is built from 12 residues. CDR3: CASSLAWAEQFF. The CDR3 bases are TGTGCCAGCAGTCTCGCCTGGGCTGAGCAGTTCTTC.

This clonotype turned up a few times. The chain uses TRBV3-1 and TRBJ1-2, with D tentatively TRBD1 (6 bases). The CDR3 is 22 residues long. V was trimmed by 0 bases and J by 7 bases, leaving 36 bases between them. Germline V CDR1 and CDR2: LGHDT, YNNKEL (reference sequence). CDR3 nucleotides: TGTGCCAGCAGCCAAGAAGTGGTTAGGGGCCACACGCGGACAGACCCATGGGGTGGCTACACCTTC. Its protein is CASSQEVVRGHTRTDPWGGYTF.

In regard to this clonotype: A junction boundary mismatches the germline segment, possibly from a read error. This chain joins TRBV30 and TRBJ2-1; no definite D call. The CDR3 extends over 11 amino acids. Germline-derived CDR1 and CDR2 are GTSNPN and SVGIG (reference sequence). CDR3 nucleotides: TGTGCCTGGAGTAAGCTAGATGAGCGGTTCTTC. It yields the protein CAWSKLDERFF.

V and J are TRBV7-2 and TRBJ1-2; unclear D gene. The germline CDR1 and CDR2 sequences are SGHTA and FQGNSA. This CDR3 region has 15 residues. Trimming took off 6 bases at V and 1 base at J, with 15 bases between the two ends. The CDR3, as DNA: TGTGCCAGCAGTTTGAGGCCTCAGATTAACTATGGCTACACCTTC. Translation: CASSLRPQINYGYTF. The entire variable domain, with the rest obtained from reference TRBV7-2 and TRBJ1-2, is as follows: GAGVSQSPSNKVTEKGKDVELRCDPISGHTALYWYRQSLGQGLEFLIYFQGNSAPDKSGLPSDRFSAERTGGSVSTLTIQRTQQEDSAVYLCASSLRPQINYGYTFGSGTRLTVV.

Comments on this clonotype: It may be a read error: a sequence one base away is much more abundant. The CDR3 region is CANSLAGSGSYTF. The CDR3 nucleotides are TGCGCCAACAGCTTGGCAGGGTCCGGAAGCTACACCTTC. The rearrangement uses TRBV5-1 and TRBJ1-2, with a tentative D call TRBD1 (5 bases). Per germline, CDR1 SGHRS and CDR2 YFSETQ. This CDR3 is built from 13 residues.

The chain combines TRBV6-5 with TRBJ2-7; 9 nucleotides agree with TRBD2. Germline CDR1 and CDR2: MNHEY and SVGAGI. The CDR3 runs to 15 residues. The V segment lost 5 bases and the J segment 0 bases; nucleotides outside the gene matches: 5. CDR3 coding DNA: TGTGCCAGCAGTGCTAGCGGGATAAGCTCCTACGAGCAGTACTTC. It specifies CASSASGISSYEQYF.

This clonotype was observed many times. The J gene is TRBJ2-3, the V gene TRBV15, with TRBD2 matching over 8 bases. Trimming at V came to 5 bases and at J to 5 bases, leaving 12 bases not matched to a gene. Germline values: CDR1 LNHNV, CDR2 YYDKDF (reference sequence). This CDR3 region has 16 residues. This chain's CDR3 is CATSLRTSGGGDTQYF. The CDR3 bases are TGTGCCACCAGCCTGAGGACGAGCGGGGGAGGAGATACGCAGTATTTT.

The chain employs TRBV23-1 and TRBJ2-4, with unresolved D. TRBV23-1 counts as an open reading frame of uncertain function. The CDR3 is made up of 15 amino acids. The V end lost 1 base, the J end lost 5 bases, and 12 bases lay between the germline ends. The CDR3 here is CASSQFPKKENIQYF. CDR3 nucleotide sequence: TGCGCCAGCAGTCAATTCCCTAAGAAGGAAAACATTCAGTACTTC.

Worth noting for this clonotype: A clone one base away is much larger, so this may be a read error. The V gene is TRBV11-2, the J gene TRBJ2-5; TRBD2 matches at 9 bases. The CDR3 has 16 residues. Per germline, CDR1 SGHAT and CDR2 FQNNGV. The CDR3 DNA reads TGTGTCAGCAGCTTAGGGGCGGGGGGGCGGAACAATGAGCAGTACTTC. Translation gives CVSSLGAGGRNNEQYF.

This chain joins TRBV20-1 and TRBJ2-1, with 7 bases identical to TRBD2. J lost 4 bases, V lost 3 bases, and 9 bases had no gene match. CDR3 length: 15 amino acids. Per germline, CDR1 DFQATT and CDR2 SNEGSKA (reference sequence). The CDR3 DNA reads as TGCAGTGCTAGGACCGGGACTAACAGATACAATGAGCAGTTCTTC. Amino acids: CSARTGTNRYNEQFF.

Many counts were recorded for this clonotype. The chain is built from TRBV11-2 and TRBJ2-1; 7 nucleotides match TRBD2. Unmatched junction bases numbered 5, after V lost 2 bases and J lost 4 bases. CDR3 size: 15 residues. Per the germline V gene, CDR1 is SGHAT and CDR2 is FQNNGV. The CDR3 DNA follows: TGTGCCAGCAGCTTACGGGAGGACGTTTACAATGAGCAGTTCTTC. It specifies CASSLREDVYNEQFF.

This clonotype was observed many times. The J gene is TRBJ1-2, the V gene TRBV7-2; tentatively, D is TRBD1 (6 bases). The CDR3 extends over 15 amino acids. The germline V gene has CDR1 SGHTA and CDR2 FQGNSA. Trimming pared 1 base from V and 1 base from J, leaving 10 bases between. CDR3 sequence reads: CASSLGTAINYGYTF. CDR3 bases: TGTGCCAGCAGCTTAGGGACAGCGATTAACTATGGCTACACCTTC.

The chain uses TRBV30 and TRBJ1-2; 7 nucleotides align to TRBD1. V lost 3 bases to trimming and J lost 8 bases; unmatched junction nucleotides: 9. The CDR3 spans 13 residues. Germline V CDR1 and CDR2: GTSNPN, SVGIG (reference sequence). Written as DNA, the CDR3 is TGTGCCTGGAGCCTGACAGGGAGAGGAGGCTACACCTTC. It specifies CAWSLTGRGGYTF.

This clonotype has ten or more counts. The gene calls are TRBV7-8 and TRBJ1-2; 7 bases are shared with TRBD1. This CDR3 spans 14 amino acids. Germline CDR1 SGHVS, CDR2 FQNEAQ. Trimming removed 4 bases from V and 8 bases from J; junction bases left unmatched: 10. As DNA, the CDR3 is TGTGCCAGCAGCTCGCCGGGACAGCGTAAGGGCTACACCTTC. Its translation is CASSSPGQRKGYTF.

V and J are TRBV27 and TRBJ2-1; 13 bases are a match to TRBD2. The V and J ends lost 7 bases and 8 bases, in that order; junction bases with no gene match: 8. CDR1 MNHEY and CDR2 SMNVEV come from the germline V gene (reference sequence). This CDR3 is built from 15 residues. CDR3 in amino acids: CASNPGTSGKYEQFF. CDR3 bases: TGTGCCAGCAACCCCGGGACTAGCGGGAAGTATGAGCAGTTCTTC.

In its sample, this clonotype was seen a few times. The rearrangement links TRBV30 to TRBJ2-5; either TRBD1 or TRBD2 may fit D (6 bases each). This CDR3 has 14 residues. V dropped 1 base and J dropped 5 bases, with 14 bases sitting between them. Germline-derived CDR1 and CDR2 are GTSNPN and SVGIG (reference sequence). The CDR3 here is CAWSADGGRETQYF. In DNA form, the CDR3 reads TGTGCCTGGAGTGCAGACGGGGGCCGGGAGACCCAGTACTTC.

This clonotype has a count of ten or more. The chain carries TRBV30 and TRBJ2-1; 12 bases line up with TRBD2. The CDR3 totals 15 residues. J gave up 4 bases and V 3 bases, and 4 bases lay outside the gene matches. Per the germline V gene, CDR1 is GTSNPN and CDR2 is SVGIG (reference sequence). CDR3 sequence: CAWSAGTSGYNEQFF. In DNA, the CDR3 is TGTGCCTGGAGCGCCGGGACTAGCGGGTACAATGAGCAGTTCTTC.

This clonotype showed up many times. The rearrangement links TRBV6-2 or TRBV6-3 to TRBJ2-5; 9 bases map to TRBD1. J was trimmed by 4 bases and V by 2 bases; bases with no gene match: 5. The length of the CDR3 is 15 residues. The germline gives CDR1 MNHEY, CDR2 SVGEGT. The CDR3 region is CASSYDRGKGETQYF. In DNA, the CDR3 is TGTGCCAGCAGTTACGACAGGGGGAAGGGAGAGACCCAGTACTTC.

Ten or more counts support this clonotype. The chain recombines TRBV20-1 with TRBJ2-1, with D tentatively TRBD2 (6 bases). This CDR3 region has 16 residues. CDR1 is DFQATT, CDR2 SNEGSKA, per germline (reference sequence). Trimming removed 0 bases from V and 1 base from J, with 13 bases in between. The CDR3 DNA follows: TGCAGTGCTAGAGATGGGGGGAGCGCGTCCTACAATGAGCAGTTCTTC. Translation gives CSARDGGSASYNEQFF.

Concerning this clonotype: One base away lies a much larger clone, so this may be a sequencing read error. The chain recombines TRBV5-5 with TRBJ2-1, with 7 nucleotides matching TRBD2. Looked up from germline, CDR1 is SGHKS and CDR2 is YYEKEE (reference sequence). V shed 4 bases and J 6 bases; nucleotides not matched to a gene: 10. This CDR3 spans 15 amino acids. The CDR3 protein is CASSLAGTTINEQFF. The CDR3 DNA follows: TGTGCCAGCAGCCTGGCCGGGACTACGATCAATGAGCAGTTCTTC.

This clonotype was counted many times. The gene calls are TRBV12-3 or TRBV12-4 and TRBJ1-1; D remains unclear. The CDR3 consists of 18 residues. Deletions cut 7 bases from V and 4 bases from J, with 28 bases between. The CDR3 nucleotides are TGTGCCAGCACCTCAATCCCAGGAGACGCTTGGATAGGCACTGAAGCTTTCTTT. It codes for CASTSIPGDAWIGTEAFF.

This clonotype came up once. This could be a read error, since a much larger clone is one nucleotide away. The chain has TRBV20-1 and TRBJ2-1; TRBD1 aligns across 8 bases. Germline lookup yields CDR1 DFQATT and CDR2 SNEGSKA (reference sequence). V was clipped by 0 bases and J by 9 bases; unmatched bases: 7. This CDR3 is 14 amino acids long. The chain's CDR3 is CSARDWTGQSEQFF. CDR3 coding DNA: TGCAGTGCTAGAGATTGGACAGGGCAGAGTGAGCAGTTCTTC.